This TCR beta chain was found in a study of blood T cell repertoires in COVID-19. Study details: Sample material is recorded as cDNA or gDNA derived from T cells, B-cell-depleted T cells, or PBMCs.

Per the original data handling: Reference gene primer amplification gave estimated nucleated cell counts. The table came from immunoSEQ multiplex PCR; TCRdb's copy has only in-frame clones and leaves some out. For V, J and clone size, that table is used; D and trimming come from the DNA. This table holds around 130,000 clones, more than 70% found once. The CDR3 covers 12 residues. V was clipped by 1 base and J by 8 bases, with 8 bases between them. The V gene's germline CDR1 is LGHDT and CDR2 YNNKEL (reference sequence). The sequenced material came from peripheral blood. This chain links TRBV3-1 (or the pseudogene TRBV3-2) with TRBJ1-1; D call uncertain. This TCR derives from a man in his 60s with acute or convalescent COVID-19. The CDR3 is CASSQVPTEAFF. CDR3 nucleotides: TGTGCCAGCAGCCAAGTGCCCACAGAAGCTTTCTTT.